The 22 T cell receptor beta chains given below trace back to one sample, sequenced in a study of radiation and T cells in renal cell carcinoma (dated by TCRdb to about 2020). The protocol used for the library was the immunoSEQ multiplex PCR assay. Held by TCRdb, this immuneACCESS table contains in-frame sequences only and omits some clones. Under half of the omission traces to an unresolved V gene where checked; the cause of the rest is unknown. For this sample there are some 76,000 clones; 82% appear just once. Jointly, the top ten make up approximately 6.4% of the sample. The label giving this sample's time point can be read as: blood 2 weeks post-SBRT. In the paper's terms, the treatment or condition label means: 15 Gy SBRT to primary tumor, nephrectomy 4 weeks later. The sample in question was blood, obtained from a patient whose treatment included radiotherapy and nephrectomy. These receptors were taken from a man aged 55 to 70 with renal cell carcinoma.

CDR3 nucleotide sequence: TGTGCCAGCGCCGGCAGCAACACCGGGGAGCTGTTTTTT. This codes for CASAGSNTGELFF. The chain is built from TRBV7-3 and TRBJ2-2; D unclear. The CDR3 has 13 amino acids. Germline lookup yields CDR1 SGHTA and CDR2 FQGTGA. The V and J ends lost 8 bases and 2 bases respectively, with 9 bases between them.

The rearrangement uses TRBV2 and TRBJ2-5; 7 nucleotides match TRBD1. The CDR3 spans 15 residues. The germline CDR1 and CDR2 sequences are SNHLY and FYNNEI. V lost 2 bases, J lost 2 bases, and 5 bases stayed unmatched. In DNA, the CDR3 is TGTGCCAGCAGTGAACTCTCGACAGGGCAAGAGACCCAGTACTTC. Protein product: CASSELSTGQETQYF.

The chain links TRBV29-1 to TRBJ2-3; a weak D match, TRBD2 (6 bases). V was shortened by 6 bases and J by 1 base, with 14 bases between the two germline ends. From germline, CDR1 is SQVTM and CDR2 ANQGSEA. The CDR3 loop spans 14 amino acids. The CDR3 sequence: CSVTRDWGTDTQYF. The CDR3 DNA sequence: TGCAGCGTCACCCGGGACTGGGGCACAGATACGCAGTATTTT.

V usage is TRBV29-1 and J usage is TRBJ2-1; 10 bases agree with TRBD1. The V segment lost 6 bases and the J segment 5 bases; nucleotides outside the gene matches: 4. The CDR3 runs to 13 residues. The V gene's germline CDR1 is SQVTM and CDR2 ANQGSEA. The CDR3 loop is CSVTGTGDNEQFF. The CDR3 coding sequence is TGCAGCGTGACCGGGACAGGGGACAATGAGCAGTTCTTC.

This clone was picked up one time. The chain has TRBV28 and TRBJ1-1; D perhaps matches TRBD1 (6 bases). From germline, CDR1 is MDHEN and CDR2 SYDVKM. The ends were cut back, 7 bases at V and 4 bases at J, with 22 bases in the middle. The CDR3 contains 16 residues. The CDR3 here is CASTLSGDPWSTEAFF. CDR3 DNA: TGTGCCAGCACCCTGTCAGGGGATCCCTGGAGCACTGAAGCTTTCTTT.

This chain connects TRBV5-6 to TRBJ1-5; the D is unclear. The CDR3 sequence is 14 residues long. Deletions cut 4 bases from V and 7 bases from J, with 15 bases between. The germline gives CDR1 SGHDT, CDR2 YYEEEE. CDR3 sequence reads: CASSLNSGIQPQHF. For the CDR3, the DNA is TGTGCCAGCAGCCTGAATTCGGGAATCCAGCCCCAGCATTTT.

This clone was seen a single time. The rearrangement links TRBV19 to TRBJ2-2; D unresolved. The germline gives CDR1 LNHDA, CDR2 SQIVND (reference sequence). V was trimmed by 2 bases and J by 5 bases, leaving 3 bases between them. CDR3 size: 12 residues. This CDR3 reads CASSIWTGELFF. In DNA, the CDR3 is TGTGCCAGTAGTATATGGACCGGGGAGCTGTTTTTT.

The rearrangement links TRBV6-6 to TRBJ1-4, with 9 bases aligning to TRBD1. The CDR3 is 13 residues long. The V gene's germline CDR1 is MNHNY and CDR2 SVGAGI (reference sequence). The V gene end was trimmed by 8 bases and the J gene end by 6 bases; junction bases not matched to a gene: 4. In DNA, the CDR3 is TGTGCCAGCGGTGGGACAGGGTATGAAAAACTGTTTTTT. Amino acids: CASGGTGYEKLFF.

This clone appeared a few times. V gene TRBV7-6 combines with J gene TRBJ1-1, with D uncertain. The CDR3 has 13 amino acids. In germline, CDR1 is SGHVS, CDR2 FNYEAQ. Trimming removed 5 bases from V and 1 base from J, with 8 bases in between. CDR3 nucleotides: TGTGCCAGCAGCAGCGACACGAACACTGAAGCTTTCTTT. It specifies CASSSDTNTEAFF.

V and J are TRBV29-1 and TRBJ2-4, with 10 bases that match TRBD1. The ends lost 2 bases at V and 3 bases at J; junction bases unmatched: 10. CDR1 is SQVTM, CDR2 ANQGSEA, per germline. This CDR3 contains 17 residues. CDR3: CSVELGQGTGSKNIQYF. The CDR3 DNA reads as TGCAGCGTTGAATTGGGACAGGGGACGGGGAGCAAAAACATTCAGTACTTC.

The V and J genes are TRBV2 and TRBJ2-2, with a weak D call TRBD2 (5 bases). Trimming left V 6 bases short and J 3 bases short, with 14 bases between. The CDR3 spans 15 residues. Looked up from germline, CDR1 is SNHLY and CDR2 is FYNNEI. CDR3 in amino acids: CASSPRERYTGELFF. The DNA of the CDR3 is TGTGCCAGCAGCCCCCGGGAAAGATACACCGGGGAGCTGTTTTTT.

This sequence joins TRBV6-5 and TRBJ1-3; D uncertain. This CDR3 is built from 12 residues. Trimming removed 7 bases from V and 0 bases from J, with 4 bases in between. Germline V gives CDR1 MNHEY, CDR2 SVGAGI. Here the CDR3 reads CASIGSGNTIYF. The CDR3, as DNA: TGTGCCAGCATCGGCTCTGGAAACACCATATATTTT.

The V call is TRBV10-3, the J call TRBJ2-7; tentatively, D is TRBD2 (6 bases). Germline lookup yields CDR1 ENHRY and CDR2 SYGVKD. V gave up 3 bases and J gave up 2 bases, with 8 bases separating them. The CDR3 has 13 residues. CDR3: CAISDGGTYEQYF. The DNA for the CDR3 is TGTGCCATCAGTGACGGAGGGACCTACGAGCAGTACTTC.

This chain uses TRBV14 with TRBJ2-5, with unresolved D. The germline CDR1 and CDR2 sequences are SGHDN and FVKESK. The CDR3 spans 15 residues. V was shortened by 0 bases and J by 5 bases, with 13 bases between the two germline ends. CDR3 residues: CASSQEVRRMETQYF. DNA of the CDR3: TGTGCCAGCAGCCAAGAGGTTAGAAGGATGGAGACCCAGTACTTC.

V is TRBV5-4 and J is TRBJ2-7; D uncertain. CDR1 and CDR2 (germline): SGHNT, YYREEE (reference sequence). V lost 3 bases, J lost 2 bases, and 9 bases lay in between. CDR3 size: 13 residues. The CDR3 sequence is CASSSPQAYEQYF. As DNA, the CDR3 is TGTGCCAGCAGCTCGCCGCAGGCCTACGAGCAGTACTTC. Full variable domain (rest looked up from reference TRBV5-4 and TRBJ2-7): ETGVTQSPTHLIKTRGQQVTLRCSSQSGHNTVSWYQQALGQGPQFIFQYYREEENGRGNFPPRFSGLQFPNYSSELNVNALELDDSALYLCASSSPQAYEQYFGPGTRLTVT.

This clone was picked up one time. V usage is TRBV6-6 and J usage is TRBJ1-4; a weak D match, TRBD1 (5 bases). Trimming removed 7 bases from V and 0 bases from J, with 9 bases in between. The V gene's germline CDR1 is MNHNY and CDR2 SVGAGI (reference sequence). The CDR3 covers 14 residues. The CDR3: CASNLGATNEKLFF. In nucleotides, the CDR3 is TGTGCCAGCAACCTGGGGGCAACTAATGAAAAACTGTTTTTT.

In this sample, this clone turned up once. V gene TRBV10-3 combines with J gene TRBJ1-2; D not certain. The CDR3 runs to 14 residues. Trimming stripped 8 bases from V and 5 bases from J, with 18 bases between. Germline lookup yields CDR1 ENHRY and CDR2 SYGVKD. The CDR3 is CAIAEDRERYGYTF. DNA of the CDR3: TGTGCCATCGCCGAGGATAGGGAAAGGTATGGCTACACCTTC.

This clone has just a few counts. This chain joins TRBV7-8 and TRBJ1-1; the D is unclear. Trimming cost V 5 bases and J 6 bases, with 10 bases left between them. This CDR3 comprises 12 residues. Germline assignment: CDR1 SGHVS and CDR2 FQNEAQ. CDR3 nucleotide sequence: TGTGCCAGCAGCCCCTATGGAGCTGAAGCTTTCTTT. Its protein is CASSPYGAEAFF.

J is TRBJ2-2 and V is TRBV5-1, with TRBD1 matching over 10 bases. Germline assignment: CDR1 SGHRS and CDR2 YFSETQ. CDR3 length: 17 amino acids. With 0 bases clipped from V and 0 bases from J, the junction kept 2 bases outside the gene matches. CDR3 residues: CASSLVTGGPNTGELFF. The CDR3 nucleotides are TGCGCCAGCAGCTTGGTGACAGGGGGCCCGAACACCGGGGAGCTGTTTTTT.

The genes are TRBV28 and TRBJ2-7; 7 bases align to TRBD1. This CDR3 region has 14 residues. Germline V gives CDR1 MDHEN, CDR2 SYDVKM. Trimming took 5 bases from V and 2 from J; bases not matched to a gene: 6. This CDR3 is CASSPPGQPYEQYF. Here the CDR3 DNA reads TGTGCCAGCAGTCCCCCGGGACAGCCCTACGAGCAGTACTTC.

This clone has only one observation. V usage is TRBV7-9 and J usage is TRBJ2-1; the match to TRBD2 covers 10 bases. Trimming removed 5 bases from V and 6 bases from J; junction bases left unmatched: 10. The CDR3 contains 16 residues. Germline assignment: CDR1 SEHNR and CDR2 FQNEAQ (reference sequence). CDR3 nucleotide sequence: TGTGCCAGCAGCCCCCAAGCGGGAGGGCTACGCAATGAGCAGTTCTTC. Protein product: CASSPQAGGLRNEQFF. Complete variable domain (other parts from reference TRBV7-9 and TRBJ2-1): DTGVSQNPRHKITKRGQNVTFRCDPISEHNRLYWYRQTLGQGPEFLTYFQNEAQLEKSRLLSDRFSAERPKGSFSTLEIQRTEQGDSAMYLCASSPQAGGLRNEQFFGPGTRLTVL.

This clone appeared a single time. This chain uses TRBV28 with TRBJ1-2; TRBD1 matches at 8 bases. This CDR3 has 16 amino acids. Trimming removed 5 bases from V and 2 bases from J; junction bases left unmatched: 10. Germline assignment: CDR1 MDHEN and CDR2 SYDVKM. The CDR3 nucleotides read TGTGCCAGCAGTCCGAGAGGACAGGGCCAAAACTATGGCTACACCTTC. Its translation: CASSPRGQGQNYGYTF.